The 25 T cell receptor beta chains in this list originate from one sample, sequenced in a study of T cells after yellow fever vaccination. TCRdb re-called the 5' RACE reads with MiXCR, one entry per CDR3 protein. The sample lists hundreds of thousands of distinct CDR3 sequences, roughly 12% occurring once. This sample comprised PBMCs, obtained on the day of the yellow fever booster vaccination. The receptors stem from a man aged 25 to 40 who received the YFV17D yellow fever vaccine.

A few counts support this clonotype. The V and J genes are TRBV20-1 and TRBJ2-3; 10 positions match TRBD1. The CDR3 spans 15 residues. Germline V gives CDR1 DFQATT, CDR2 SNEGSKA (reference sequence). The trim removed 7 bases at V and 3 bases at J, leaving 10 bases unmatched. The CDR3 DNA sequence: TGCAGTGTTAAGCCCTTGGACAGGGGGACAGATACGCAGTATTTT. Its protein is CSVKPLDRGTDTQYF.

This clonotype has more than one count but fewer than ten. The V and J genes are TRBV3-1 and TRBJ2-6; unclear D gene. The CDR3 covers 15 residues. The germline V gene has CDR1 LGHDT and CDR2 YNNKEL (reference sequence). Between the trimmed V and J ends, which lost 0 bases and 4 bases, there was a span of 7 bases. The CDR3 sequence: CASSQEGYGANVLTF. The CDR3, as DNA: TGTGCCAGCAGCCAAGAGGGTTACGGGGCCAACGTCCTGACTTTC.

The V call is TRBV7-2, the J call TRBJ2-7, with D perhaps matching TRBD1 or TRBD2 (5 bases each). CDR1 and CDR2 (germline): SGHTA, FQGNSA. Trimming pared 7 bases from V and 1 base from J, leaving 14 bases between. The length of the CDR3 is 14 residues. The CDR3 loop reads CASMSGLKSYEQYF. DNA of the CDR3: TGTGCCAGCATGTCGGGGCTCAAATCCTACGAGCAGTACTTC.

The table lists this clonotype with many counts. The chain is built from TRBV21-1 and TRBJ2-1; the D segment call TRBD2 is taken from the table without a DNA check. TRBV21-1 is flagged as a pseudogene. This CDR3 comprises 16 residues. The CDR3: CASRGLADRAYNEQFF. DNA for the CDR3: TGTGCCAGCCGGGGACTAGCGGACCGTGCCTACAATGAGCAGTTCTTC.

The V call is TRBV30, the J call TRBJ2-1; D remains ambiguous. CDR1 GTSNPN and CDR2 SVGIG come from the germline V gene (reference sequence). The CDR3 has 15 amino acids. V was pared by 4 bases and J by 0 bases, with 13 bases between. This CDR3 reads CAWKVGLSSYNEQFF. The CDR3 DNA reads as TGTGCCTGGAAAGTAGGTCTTTCCTCCTACAATGAGCAGTTCTTC.

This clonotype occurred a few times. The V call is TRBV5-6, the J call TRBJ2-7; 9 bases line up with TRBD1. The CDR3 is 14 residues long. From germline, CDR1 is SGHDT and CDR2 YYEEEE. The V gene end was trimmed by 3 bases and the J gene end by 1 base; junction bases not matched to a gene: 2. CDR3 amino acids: CASSWTGESYEQYF. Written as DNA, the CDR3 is TGTGCCAGCAGCTGGACAGGGGAATCCTACGAGCAGTACTTC. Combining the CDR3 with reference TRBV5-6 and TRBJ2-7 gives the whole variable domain DAGVTQSPTHLIKTRGQQVTLRCSPKSGHDTVSWYQQALGQGPQFIFQYYEEEERQRGNFPDRFSGHQFPNYSSELNVNALLLGDSALYLCASSWTGESYEQYFGPGTRLTVT.

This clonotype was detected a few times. The DNA of the CDR3 is TGTGCCAGCAGTGGGTCAGATAGCAATCAGCCCCAGCATTTT. As protein: CASSGSDSNQPQHF. The chain employs TRBV25-1 and TRBJ1-5; D gene ambiguous. The V end lost 4 bases, the J end lost 0 bases, and 7 bases lay between the germline ends. Germline V gives CDR1 MGHDK, CDR2 SYGVNS. This CDR3 is built from 14 residues.

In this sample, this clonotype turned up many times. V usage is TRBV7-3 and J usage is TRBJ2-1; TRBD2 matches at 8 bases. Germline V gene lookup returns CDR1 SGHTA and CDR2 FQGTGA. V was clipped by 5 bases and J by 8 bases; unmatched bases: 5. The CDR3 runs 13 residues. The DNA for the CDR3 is TGTGCCAGCAGCCTCTCCGGGAGGGATGAGCAGTTCTTC. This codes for CASSLSGRDEQFF. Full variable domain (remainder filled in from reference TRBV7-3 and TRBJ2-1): GAGVSQTPSNKVTEKGKYVELRCDPISGHTALYWYRQSLGQGPEFLIYFQGTGAADDSGLPNDRFFAVRPEGSVSTLKIQRTERGDSAVYLCASSLSGRDEQFFGPGTRLTVL.

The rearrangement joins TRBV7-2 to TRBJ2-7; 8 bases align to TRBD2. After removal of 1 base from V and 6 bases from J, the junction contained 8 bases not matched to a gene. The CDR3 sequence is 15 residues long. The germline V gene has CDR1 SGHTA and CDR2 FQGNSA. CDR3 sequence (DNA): TGTGCCAGCAGCTTAGGTCGAGCGGGAGACCTCGAGCAGTACTTC. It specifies CASSLGRAGDLEQYF.

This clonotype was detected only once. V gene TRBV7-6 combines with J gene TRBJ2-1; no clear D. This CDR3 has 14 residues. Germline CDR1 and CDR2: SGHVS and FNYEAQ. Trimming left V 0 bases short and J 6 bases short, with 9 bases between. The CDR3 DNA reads TGTGCCAGCAGCTTAGCCTCCGGGCCCAATGAGCAGTTCTTC. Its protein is CASSLASGPNEQFF. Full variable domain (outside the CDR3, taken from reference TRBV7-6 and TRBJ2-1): GAGVSQSPRYKVTKRGQDVALRCDPISGHVSLYWYRQALGQGPEFLTYFNYEAQQDKSGLPNDRFSAERPEGSISTLTIQRTEQRDSAMYRCASSLASGPNEQFFGPGTRLTVL.

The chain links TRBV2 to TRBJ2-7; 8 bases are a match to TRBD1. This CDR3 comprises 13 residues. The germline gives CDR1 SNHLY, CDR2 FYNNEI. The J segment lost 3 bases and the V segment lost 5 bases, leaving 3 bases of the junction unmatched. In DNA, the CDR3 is TGTGCCAGCAGTCCGGACAGGGACTACGAGCAGTACTTC. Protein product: CASSPDRDYEQYF.

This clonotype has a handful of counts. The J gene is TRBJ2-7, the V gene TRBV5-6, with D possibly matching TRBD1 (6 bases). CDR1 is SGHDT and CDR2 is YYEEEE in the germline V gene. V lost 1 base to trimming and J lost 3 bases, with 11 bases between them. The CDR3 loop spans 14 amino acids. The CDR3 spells CASSLFRQDYEQYF. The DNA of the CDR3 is TGTGCCAGCAGCTTGTTCCGACAGGACTACGAGCAGTACTTC.

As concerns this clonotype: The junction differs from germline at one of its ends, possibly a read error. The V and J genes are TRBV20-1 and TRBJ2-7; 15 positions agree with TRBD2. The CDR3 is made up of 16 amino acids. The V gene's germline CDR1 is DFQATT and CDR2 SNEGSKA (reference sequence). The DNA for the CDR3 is TGCTGTGCTAGAGATCGGGGACTAGCGGGAGGTAGCGAGCAGTACTTC. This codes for CCARDRGLAGGSEQYF.

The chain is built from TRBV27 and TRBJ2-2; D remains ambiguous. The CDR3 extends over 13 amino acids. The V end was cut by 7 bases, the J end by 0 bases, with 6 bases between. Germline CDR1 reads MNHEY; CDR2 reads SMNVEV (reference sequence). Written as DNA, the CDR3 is TGTGCCAGCATGAGAACGAACACCGGGGAGCTGTTTTTT. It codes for CASMRTNTGELFF.

CDR3 bases: TGCAGTGCTAGACAGACTAGCGTCTACGAGCAGTACTTC. This translates into CSARQTSVYEQYF. The J gene is TRBJ2-7, the V gene TRBV20-1; 8 nucleotides line up with TRBD2. Germline CDR1 and CDR2: DFQATT and SNEGSKA (reference sequence). CDR3 size: 13 residues. V was clipped by 2 bases and J by 3 bases; unmatched bases: 3.

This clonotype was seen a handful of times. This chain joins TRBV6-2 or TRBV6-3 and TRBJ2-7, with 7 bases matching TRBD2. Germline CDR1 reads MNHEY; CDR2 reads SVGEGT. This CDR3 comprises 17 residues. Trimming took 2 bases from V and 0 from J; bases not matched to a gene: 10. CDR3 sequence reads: CASSYGRGASGSYEQYF. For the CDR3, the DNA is TGTGCCAGCAGTTACGGGAGAGGGGCTAGCGGCTCCTACGAGCAGTACTTC.

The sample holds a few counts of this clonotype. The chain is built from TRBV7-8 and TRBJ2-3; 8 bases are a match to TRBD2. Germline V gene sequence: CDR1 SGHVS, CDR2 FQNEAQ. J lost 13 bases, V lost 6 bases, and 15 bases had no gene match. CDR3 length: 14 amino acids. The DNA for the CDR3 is TGTGCCAGCAGTCTCGACGGGCTAGCGGGTAGGAAGTATTTT. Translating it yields CASSLDGLAGRKYF.

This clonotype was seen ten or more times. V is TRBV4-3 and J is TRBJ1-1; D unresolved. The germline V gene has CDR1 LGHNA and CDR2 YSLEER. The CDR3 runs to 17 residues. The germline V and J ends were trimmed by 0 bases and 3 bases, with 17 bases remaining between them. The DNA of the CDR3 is TGCGCCAGCAGCCAAGATGCATTTCAGACCCATCACACTGAAGCTTTCTTT. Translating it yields CASSQDAFQTHHTEAFF.

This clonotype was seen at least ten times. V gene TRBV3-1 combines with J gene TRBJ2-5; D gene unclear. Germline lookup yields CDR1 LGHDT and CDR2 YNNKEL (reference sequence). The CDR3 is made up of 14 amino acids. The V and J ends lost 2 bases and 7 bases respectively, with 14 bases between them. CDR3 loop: CASSQSGWVGTQYF. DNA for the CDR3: TGTGCCAGCAGCCAATCTGGGTGGGTGGGGACCCAGTACTTC.

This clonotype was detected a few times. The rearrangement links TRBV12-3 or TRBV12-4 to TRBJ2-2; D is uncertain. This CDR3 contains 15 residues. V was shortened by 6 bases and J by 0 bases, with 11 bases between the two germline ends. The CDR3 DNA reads TGTGCCAGCAGGGCCGAGCAGCCGAACACCGGGGAGCTGTTTTTT. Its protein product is CASRAEQPNTGELFF.

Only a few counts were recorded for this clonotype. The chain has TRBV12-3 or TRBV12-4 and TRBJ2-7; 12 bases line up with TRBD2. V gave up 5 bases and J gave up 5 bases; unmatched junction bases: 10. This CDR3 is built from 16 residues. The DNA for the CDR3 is TGTGCCAGCAGTCCCCTCCTAGCGGGAGGGCCCCACGAGCAGTACTTC. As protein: CASSPLLAGGPHEQYF.

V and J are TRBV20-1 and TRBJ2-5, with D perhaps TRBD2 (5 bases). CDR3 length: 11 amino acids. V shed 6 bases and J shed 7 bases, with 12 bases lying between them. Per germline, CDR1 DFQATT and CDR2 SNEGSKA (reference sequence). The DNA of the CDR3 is TGCAGTGCCCTCCTGGGGAGGACCCAGTACTTC. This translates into CSALLGRTQYF.

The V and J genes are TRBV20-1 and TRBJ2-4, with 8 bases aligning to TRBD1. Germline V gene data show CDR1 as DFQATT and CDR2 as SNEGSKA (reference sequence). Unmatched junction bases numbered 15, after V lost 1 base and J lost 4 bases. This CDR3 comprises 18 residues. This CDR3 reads CSARGLLGQGPKKNIQYF. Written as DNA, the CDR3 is TGCAGTGCTAGAGGTCTCTTAGGACAGGGCCCAAAAAAAAACATTCAGTACTTC.

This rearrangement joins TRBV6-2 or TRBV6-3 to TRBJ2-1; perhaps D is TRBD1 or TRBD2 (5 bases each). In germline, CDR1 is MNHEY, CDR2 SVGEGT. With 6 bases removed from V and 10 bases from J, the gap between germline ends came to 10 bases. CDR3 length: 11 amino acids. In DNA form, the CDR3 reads TGTGCCAGCAGGGACACTAGGGAGCAGTTCTTC. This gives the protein CASRDTREQFF.

The CDR3 region is CASSSGVISYNSPLHF. CDR3 sequence (DNA): TGTGCCAGCAGCTCTGGGGTTATCTCCTATAATTCACCCCTCCACTTT. The V gene is TRBV13, the J gene TRBJ1-6, with unresolved D. Germline V lookup: CDR1 PRHDT, CDR2 FYEKMQ (reference sequence). V was shortened by 4 bases and J by 0 bases, with 10 bases between the two germline ends. This CDR3 spans 16 amino acids.